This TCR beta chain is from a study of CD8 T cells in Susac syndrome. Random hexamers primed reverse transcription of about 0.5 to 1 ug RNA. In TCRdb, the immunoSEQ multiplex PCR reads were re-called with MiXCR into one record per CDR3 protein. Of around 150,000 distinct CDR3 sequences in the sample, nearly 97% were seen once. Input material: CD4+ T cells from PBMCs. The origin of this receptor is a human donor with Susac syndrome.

This CDR3 is CASSSPPLDTQYF. The CDR3 DNA follows: TGTGCCAGCAGTTCGCCGCCCCTGGATACGCAGTATTTT. The rearrangement links TRBV27 to TRBJ2-3; no firm D call. Per germline, CDR1 MNHEY and CDR2 SMNVEV (reference sequence). The CDR3 sequence is 13 residues long. V shed 4 bases and J shed 6 bases, with 11 bases lying between them.